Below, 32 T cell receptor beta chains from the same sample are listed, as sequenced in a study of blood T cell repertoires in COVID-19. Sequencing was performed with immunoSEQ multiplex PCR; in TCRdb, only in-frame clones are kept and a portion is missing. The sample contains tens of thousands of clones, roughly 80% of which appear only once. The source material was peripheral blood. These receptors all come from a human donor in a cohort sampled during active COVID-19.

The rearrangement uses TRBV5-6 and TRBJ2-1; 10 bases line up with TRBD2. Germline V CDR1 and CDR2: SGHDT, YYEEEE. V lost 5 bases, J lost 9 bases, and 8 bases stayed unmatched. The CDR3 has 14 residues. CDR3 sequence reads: CASSSRSGGFEQFF. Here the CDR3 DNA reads TGTGCCAGCAGTTCACGTAGCGGGGGGTTTGAGCAGTTCTTC. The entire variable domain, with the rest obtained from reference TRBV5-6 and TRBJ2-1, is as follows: DAGVTQSPTHLIKTRGQQVTLRCSPKSGHDTVSWYQQALGQGPQFIFQYYEEEERQRGNFPDRFSGHQFPNYSSELNVNALLLGDSALYLCASSSRSGGFEQFFGPGTRLTVL.

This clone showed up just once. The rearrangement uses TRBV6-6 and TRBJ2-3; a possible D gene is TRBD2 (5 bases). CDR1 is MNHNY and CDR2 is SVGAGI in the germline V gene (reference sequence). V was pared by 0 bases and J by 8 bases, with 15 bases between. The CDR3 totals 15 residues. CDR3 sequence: CASSYSKGLEATQYF. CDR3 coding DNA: TGTGCCAGCAGTTACTCGAAAGGGTTGGAGGCTACGCAGTATTTT.

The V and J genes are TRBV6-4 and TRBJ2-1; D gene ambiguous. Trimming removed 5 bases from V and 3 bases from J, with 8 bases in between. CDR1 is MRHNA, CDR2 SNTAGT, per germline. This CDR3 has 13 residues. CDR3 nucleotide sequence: TGTGCCAGCAGTTCAACGGGCTACAATGAGCAGTTCTTC. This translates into CASSSTGYNEQFF.

This CDR3 is CASSQGGGAEAFF. Here the CDR3 DNA reads TGTGCCAGCAGCCAAGGAGGGGGGGCGGAAGCTTTCTTT. V is TRBV3-1 (or the pseudogene TRBV3-2) and J is TRBJ1-1, with a tentative D call TRBD1 (6 bases). The CDR3 runs 13 residues. Trimming took off 1 base at V and 8 bases at J, with 11 bases between the two ends. Per germline, CDR1 LGHDT and CDR2 YNNKEL (reference sequence).

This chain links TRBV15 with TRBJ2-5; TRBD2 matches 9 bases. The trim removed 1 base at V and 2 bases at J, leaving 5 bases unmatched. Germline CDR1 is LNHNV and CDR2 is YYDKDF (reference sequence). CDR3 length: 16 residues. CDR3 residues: CATSRVHAGGQETQYF. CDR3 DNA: TGTGCCACCAGCAGAGTCCACGCGGGGGGGCAAGAGACCCAGTACTTC.

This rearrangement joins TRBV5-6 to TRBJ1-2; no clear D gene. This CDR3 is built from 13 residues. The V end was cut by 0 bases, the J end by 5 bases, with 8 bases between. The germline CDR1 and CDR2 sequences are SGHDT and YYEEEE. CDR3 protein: CASSLVGSYGYTF. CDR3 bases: TGTGCCAGCAGCTTGGTGGGCAGTTATGGCTACACCTTC. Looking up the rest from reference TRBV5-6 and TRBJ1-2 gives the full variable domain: DAGVTQSPTHLIKTRGQQVTLRCSPKSGHDTVSWYQQALGQGPQFIFQYYEEEERQRGNFPDRFSGHQFPNYSSELNVNALLLGDSALYLCASSLVGSYGYTFGSGTRLTVV.

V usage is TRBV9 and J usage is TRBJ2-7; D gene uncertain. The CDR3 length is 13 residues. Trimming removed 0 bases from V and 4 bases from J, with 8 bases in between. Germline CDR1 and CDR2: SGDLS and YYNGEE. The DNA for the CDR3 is TGTGCCAGCAGCGTAGGCCCCCTATACGAGCAGTACTTC. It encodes CASSVGPLYEQYF.

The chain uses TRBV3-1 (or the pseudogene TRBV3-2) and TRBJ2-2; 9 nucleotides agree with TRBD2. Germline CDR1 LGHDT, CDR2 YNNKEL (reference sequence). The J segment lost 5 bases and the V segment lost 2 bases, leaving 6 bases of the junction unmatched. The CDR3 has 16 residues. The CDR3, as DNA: TGTGCCAGCAGCCAACACTCAGCGGGGGGTACCGGGGAGCTGTTTTTT. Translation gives CASSQHSAGGTGELFF.

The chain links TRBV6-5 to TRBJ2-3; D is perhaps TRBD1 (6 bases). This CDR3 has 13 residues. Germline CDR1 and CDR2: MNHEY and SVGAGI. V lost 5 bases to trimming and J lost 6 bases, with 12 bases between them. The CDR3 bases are TGTGCCAGCAGTATGGGTAGGGGGGATACGCAGTATTTT. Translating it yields CASSMGRGDTQYF.

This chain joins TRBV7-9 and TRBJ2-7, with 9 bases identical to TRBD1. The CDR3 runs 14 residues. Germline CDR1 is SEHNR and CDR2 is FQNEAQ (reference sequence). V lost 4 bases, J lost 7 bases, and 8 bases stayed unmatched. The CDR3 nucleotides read TGTGCCAGCAGCTACATGGACAGGGGATTGGAGCAGTACTTC. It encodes CASSYMDRGLEQYF.

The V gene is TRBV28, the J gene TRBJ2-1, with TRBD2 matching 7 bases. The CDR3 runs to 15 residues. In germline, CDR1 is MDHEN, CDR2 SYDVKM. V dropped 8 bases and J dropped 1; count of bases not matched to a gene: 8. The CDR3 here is CASSGFGGSYNEQFF. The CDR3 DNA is TGTGCCAGCTCCGGCTTCGGGGGGTCCTACAATGAGCAGTTCTTC.

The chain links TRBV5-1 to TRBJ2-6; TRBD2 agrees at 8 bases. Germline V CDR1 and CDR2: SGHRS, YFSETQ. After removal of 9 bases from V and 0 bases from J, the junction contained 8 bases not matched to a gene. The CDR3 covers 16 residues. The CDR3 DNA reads TGCGCCACAAACCCCGGGACTAGCTCTGGGGCCAACGTCCTGACTTTC. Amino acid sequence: CATNPGTSSGANVLTF.

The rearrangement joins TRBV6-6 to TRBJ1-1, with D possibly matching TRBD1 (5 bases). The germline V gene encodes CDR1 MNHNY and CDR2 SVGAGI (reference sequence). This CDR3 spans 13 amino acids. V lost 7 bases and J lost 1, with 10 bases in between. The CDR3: CASTPTANTEAFF. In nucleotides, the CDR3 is TGTGCCAGCACCCCGACAGCGAACACTGAAGCTTTCTTT.

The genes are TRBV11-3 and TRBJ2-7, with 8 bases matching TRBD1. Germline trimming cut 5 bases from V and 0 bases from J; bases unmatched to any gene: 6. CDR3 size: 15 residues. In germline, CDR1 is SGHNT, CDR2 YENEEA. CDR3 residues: CASSPRDRSSYEQYF. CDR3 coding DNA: TGTGCCAGCAGCCCGCGGGACAGGAGCTCCTACGAGCAGTACTTC.

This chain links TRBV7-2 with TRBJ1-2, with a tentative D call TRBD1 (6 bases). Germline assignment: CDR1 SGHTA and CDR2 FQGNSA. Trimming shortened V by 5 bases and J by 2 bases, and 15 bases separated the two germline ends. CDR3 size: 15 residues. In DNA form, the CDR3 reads TGTGCCAGCAGCGTATACAGGGCGCCGAACTATGGCTACACCTTC. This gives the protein CASSVYRAPNYGYTF.

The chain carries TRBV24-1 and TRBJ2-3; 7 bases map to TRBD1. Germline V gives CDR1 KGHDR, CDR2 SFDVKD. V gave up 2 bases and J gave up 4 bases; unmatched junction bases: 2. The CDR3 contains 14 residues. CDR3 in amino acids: CATSDSRGPDTQYF. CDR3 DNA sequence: TGTGCCACCAGTGATTCGAGGGGGCCAGATACGCAGTATTTT.

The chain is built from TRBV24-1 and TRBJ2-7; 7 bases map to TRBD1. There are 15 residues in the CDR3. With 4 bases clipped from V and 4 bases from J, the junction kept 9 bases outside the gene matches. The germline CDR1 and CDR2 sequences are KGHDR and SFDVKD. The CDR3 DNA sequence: TGTGCCACCAGTGACCGGCCGGGACAGTTATACGAGCAGTACTTC. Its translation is CATSDRPGQLYEQYF.

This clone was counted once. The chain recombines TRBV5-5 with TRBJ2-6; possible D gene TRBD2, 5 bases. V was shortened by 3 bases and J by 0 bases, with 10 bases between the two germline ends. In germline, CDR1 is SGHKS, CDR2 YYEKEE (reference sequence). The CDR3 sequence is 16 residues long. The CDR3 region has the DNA TGTGCCAGCAGCTCCGGGATTTCCTCTGGGGCCAACGTCCTGACTTTC. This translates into CASSSGISSGANVLTF.

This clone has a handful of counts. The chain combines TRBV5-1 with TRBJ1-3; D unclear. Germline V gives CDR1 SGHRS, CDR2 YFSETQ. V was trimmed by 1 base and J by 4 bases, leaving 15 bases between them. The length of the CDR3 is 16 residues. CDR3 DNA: TGCGCCAGCAGCTTGAGTCGGGAAGGATCCGGAAACACCATATATTTT. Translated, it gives CASSLSREGSGNTIYF.

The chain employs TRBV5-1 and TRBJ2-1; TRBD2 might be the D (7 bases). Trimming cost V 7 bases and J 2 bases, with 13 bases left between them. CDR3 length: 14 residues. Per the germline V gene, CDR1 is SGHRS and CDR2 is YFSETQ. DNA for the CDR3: TGCGCCAGCGGAGAGGGGGGGGCCTACAATGAGCAGTTCTTC. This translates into CASGEGGAYNEQFF.

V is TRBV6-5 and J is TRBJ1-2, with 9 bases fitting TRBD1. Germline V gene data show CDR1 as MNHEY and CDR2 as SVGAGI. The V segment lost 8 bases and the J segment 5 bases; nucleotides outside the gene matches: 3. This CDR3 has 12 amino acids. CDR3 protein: CASSGTGYGYTF. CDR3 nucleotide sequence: TGTGCCAGCTCCGGGACAGGGTATGGCTACACCTTC.

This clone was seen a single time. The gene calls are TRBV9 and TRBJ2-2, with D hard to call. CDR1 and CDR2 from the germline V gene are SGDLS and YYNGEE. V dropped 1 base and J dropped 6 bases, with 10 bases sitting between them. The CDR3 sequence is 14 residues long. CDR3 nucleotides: TGTGCCAGCAGCGTATTAGATCCCGCCGGGGAGCTGTTTTTT. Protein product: CASSVLDPAGELFF.

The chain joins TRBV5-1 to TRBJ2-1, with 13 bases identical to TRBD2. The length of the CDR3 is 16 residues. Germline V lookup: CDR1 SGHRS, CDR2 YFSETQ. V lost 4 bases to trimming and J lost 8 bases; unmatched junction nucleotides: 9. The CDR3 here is CASSVGTSGELDEQFF. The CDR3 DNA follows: TGCGCCAGCAGCGTAGGGACTAGCGGGGAATTAGATGAGCAGTTCTTC.

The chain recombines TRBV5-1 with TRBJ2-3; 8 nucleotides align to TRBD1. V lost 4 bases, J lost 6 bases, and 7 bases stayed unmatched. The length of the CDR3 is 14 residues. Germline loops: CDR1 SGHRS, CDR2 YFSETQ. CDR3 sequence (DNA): TGCGCCAGCAGCCTGGACAGGGCGAGCGATACGCAGTATTTT. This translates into CASSLDRASDTQYF.

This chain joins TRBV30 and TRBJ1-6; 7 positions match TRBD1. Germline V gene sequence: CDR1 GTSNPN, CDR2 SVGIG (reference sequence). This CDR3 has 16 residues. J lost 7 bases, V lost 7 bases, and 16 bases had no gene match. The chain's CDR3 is CASQSGPTGLNSPLHF. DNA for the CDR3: TGTGCCTCCCAATCCGGACCGACAGGGTTGAATTCACCCCTCCACTTT.

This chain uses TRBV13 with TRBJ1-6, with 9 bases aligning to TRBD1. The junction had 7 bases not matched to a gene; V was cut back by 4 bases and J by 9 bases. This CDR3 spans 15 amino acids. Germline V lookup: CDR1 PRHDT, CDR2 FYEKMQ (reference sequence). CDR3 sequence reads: CASSSSDRGASPLHF. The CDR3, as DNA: TGTGCCAGCAGCTCCTCCGACAGGGGGGCTTCACCCCTCCACTTT.

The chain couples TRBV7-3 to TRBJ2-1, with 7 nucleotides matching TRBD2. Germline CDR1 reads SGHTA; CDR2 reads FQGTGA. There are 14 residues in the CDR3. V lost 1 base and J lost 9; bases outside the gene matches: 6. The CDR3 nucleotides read TGTGCCAGCAGCTTAAGTAGCACTAGCGCTGAGCAGTTCTTC. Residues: CASSLSSTSAEQFF.

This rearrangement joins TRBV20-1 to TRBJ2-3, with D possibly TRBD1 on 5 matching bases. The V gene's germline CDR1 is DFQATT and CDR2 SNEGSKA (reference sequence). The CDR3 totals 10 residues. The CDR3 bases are TGCAGCCCCAGGGCTGATACGCAGTATTTT. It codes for CSPRADTQYF.

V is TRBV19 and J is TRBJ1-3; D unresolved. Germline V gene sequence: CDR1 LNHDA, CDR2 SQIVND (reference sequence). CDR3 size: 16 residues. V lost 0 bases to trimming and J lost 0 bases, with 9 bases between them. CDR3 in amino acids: CASSIEGRHSGNTIYF. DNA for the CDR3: TGTGCCAGTAGTATAGAGGGCCGACACTCTGGAAACACCATATATTTT.

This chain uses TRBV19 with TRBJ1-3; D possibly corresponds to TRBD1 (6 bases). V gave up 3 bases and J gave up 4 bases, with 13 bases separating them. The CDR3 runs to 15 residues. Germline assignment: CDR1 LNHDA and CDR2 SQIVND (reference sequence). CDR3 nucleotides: TGTGCCAGTAGTATTCGGGACATGGTCGGAAACACCATATATTTT. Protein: CASSIRDMVGNTIYF. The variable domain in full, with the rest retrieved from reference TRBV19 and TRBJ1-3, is DGGITQSPKYLFRKEGQNVTLSCEQNLNHDAMYWYRQDPGQGLRLIYYSQIVNDFQKGDIAEGYSVSREKKESFPLTVTSAQKNPTAFYLCASSIRDMVGNTIYFGEGSWLTVV.

The CDR3 reads CASSRSALLFDGYTF. For the CDR3, the DNA is TGTGCCAGCAGCAGGTCTGCCCTACTTTTCGATGGCTACACCTTC. The chain recombines TRBV6-5 with TRBJ1-2; no clear D gene. Germline lookup yields CDR1 MNHEY and CDR2 SVGAGI. The CDR3 sequence is 15 residues long. Trimming pared 6 bases from V and 6 bases from J, leaving 20 bases between.

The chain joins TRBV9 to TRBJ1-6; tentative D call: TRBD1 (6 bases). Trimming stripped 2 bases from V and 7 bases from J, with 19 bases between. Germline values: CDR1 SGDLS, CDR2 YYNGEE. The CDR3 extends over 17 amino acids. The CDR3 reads CASSVSRGNLGNSPLHF. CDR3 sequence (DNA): TGTGCCAGCAGCGTCTCGAGGGGGAATTTGGGCAATTCACCCCTCCACTTT.